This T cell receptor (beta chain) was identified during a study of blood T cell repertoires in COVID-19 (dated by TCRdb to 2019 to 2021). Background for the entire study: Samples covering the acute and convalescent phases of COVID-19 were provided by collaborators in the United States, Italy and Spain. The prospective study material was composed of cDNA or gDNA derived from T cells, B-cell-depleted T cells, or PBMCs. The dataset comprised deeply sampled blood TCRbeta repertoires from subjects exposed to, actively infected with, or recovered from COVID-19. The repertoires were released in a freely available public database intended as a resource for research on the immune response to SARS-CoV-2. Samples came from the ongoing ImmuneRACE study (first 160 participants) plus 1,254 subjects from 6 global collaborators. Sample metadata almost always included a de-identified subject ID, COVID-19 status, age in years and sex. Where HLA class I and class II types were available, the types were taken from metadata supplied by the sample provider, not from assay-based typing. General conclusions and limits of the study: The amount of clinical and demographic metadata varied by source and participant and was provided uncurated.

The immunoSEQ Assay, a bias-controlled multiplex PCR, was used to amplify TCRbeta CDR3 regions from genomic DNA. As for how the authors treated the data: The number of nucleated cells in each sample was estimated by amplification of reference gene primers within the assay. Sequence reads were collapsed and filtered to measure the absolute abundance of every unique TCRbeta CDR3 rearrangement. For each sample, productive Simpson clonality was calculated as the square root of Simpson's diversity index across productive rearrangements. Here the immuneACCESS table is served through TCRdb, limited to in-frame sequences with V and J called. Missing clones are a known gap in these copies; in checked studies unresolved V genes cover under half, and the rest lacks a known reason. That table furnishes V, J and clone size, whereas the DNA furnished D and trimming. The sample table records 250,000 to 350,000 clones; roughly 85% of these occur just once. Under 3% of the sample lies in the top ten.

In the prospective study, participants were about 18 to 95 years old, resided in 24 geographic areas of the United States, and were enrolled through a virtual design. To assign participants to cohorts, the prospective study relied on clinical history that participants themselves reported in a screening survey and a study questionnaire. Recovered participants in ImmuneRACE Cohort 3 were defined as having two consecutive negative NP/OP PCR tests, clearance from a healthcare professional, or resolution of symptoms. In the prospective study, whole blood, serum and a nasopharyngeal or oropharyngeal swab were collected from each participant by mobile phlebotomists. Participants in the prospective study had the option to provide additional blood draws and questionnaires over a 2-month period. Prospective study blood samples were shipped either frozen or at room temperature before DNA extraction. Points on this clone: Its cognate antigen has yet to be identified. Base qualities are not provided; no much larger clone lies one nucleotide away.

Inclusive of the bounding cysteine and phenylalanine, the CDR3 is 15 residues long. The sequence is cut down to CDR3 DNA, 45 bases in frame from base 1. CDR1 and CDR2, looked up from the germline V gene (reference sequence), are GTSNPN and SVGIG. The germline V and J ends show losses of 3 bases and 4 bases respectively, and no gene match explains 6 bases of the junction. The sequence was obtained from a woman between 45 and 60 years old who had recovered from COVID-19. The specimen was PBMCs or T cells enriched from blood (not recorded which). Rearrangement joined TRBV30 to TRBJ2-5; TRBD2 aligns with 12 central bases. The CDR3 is CAWREALAGGETQYF. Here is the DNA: TGTGCCTGGAGGGAAGCACTAGCGGGAGGAGAGACCCAGTACTTC.